The 24 T cell receptor beta chains listed next were all sequenced from one sample in a study of Ad26.COV2.S vaccination and SARS-CoV-2 variants. The treatment here: roughly 18 received Ad26.COV2.S at low or high dose, single or two shots; roughly 5 received placebo; per-sample allocation not given. Day 63 after the first injection of vaccine or placebo was the sampling time. The table came from immunoSEQ multiplex PCR; TCRdb's copy has only in-frame clones and leaves some out. The sample holds under 550,000 clones, around nine tenths seen once. This material consisted of peripheral blood, taken in a trial of Ad26.COV2.S vaccine versus placebo. These receptors all stem from a person aged 18-65 years who received the Ad26.COV2.S COVID-19 vaccine or a placebo.

The gene calls are TRBV19 and TRBJ1-2; D is unresolved. From germline, CDR1 is LNHDA and CDR2 SQIVND (reference sequence). The length of the CDR3 is 15 residues. The V gene lost 5 bases and the J gene lost 3 bases, with 16 bases spanning the gap. The CDR3 DNA reads TGTGCCAGTAGTCCATACTCGGCCGGGGACTATGGCTACACCTTC. This translates into CASSPYSAGDYGYTF.

This chain connects TRBV7-2 to TRBJ2-1; possible D gene TRBD2, 5 bases. The V gene lost 3 bases and the J gene lost 0 bases, with 9 bases spanning the gap. Germline-derived CDR1 and CDR2 are SGHTA and FQGNSA. This CDR3 contains 15 residues. The CDR3 region is CASSFLAVSYNEQFF. The CDR3 DNA is TGTGCCAGCAGCTTTCTAGCTGTCTCCTACAATGAGCAGTTCTTC.

The chain joins TRBV4-3 to TRBJ1-2; D gene ambiguous. The germline V gene has CDR1 LGHNA and CDR2 YSLEER. The V end lost 0 bases, the J end lost 4 bases, and 21 bases lay between the germline ends. The CDR3 length is 18 residues. CDR3: CASSQEPSMGSIAYGYTF. CDR3 bases: TGCGCCAGCAGCCAAGAACCTAGTATGGGCAGCATAGCCTATGGCTACACCTTC.

There are a few counts of this clone. This rearrangement joins TRBV19 to TRBJ1-5; 7 bases are shared with TRBD1. The V gene's germline CDR1 is LNHDA and CDR2 SQIVND (reference sequence). The CDR3 length is 16 residues. V trimming: 3 bases; J trimming: 5 bases; junction bases outside the gene matches: 10. The CDR3 region has the DNA TGTGCCAGTAGTATGGGATGGGACAGACACTATCAGCCCCAGCATTTT. Its protein product is CASSMGWDRHYQPQHF.

The rearrangement uses TRBV7-2 and TRBJ1-2, with D possibly TRBD1 on 5 matching bases. V dropped 1 base and J dropped 4 bases, with 19 bases sitting between them. The CDR3 contains 17 residues. From germline, CDR1 is SGHTA and CDR2 FQGNSA. For the CDR3, the DNA is TGTGCCAGCAGCTTAGAGGGCAGGGTAAAGTTTGTCTATGGCTACACCTTC. Protein sequence: CASSLEGRVKFVYGYTF.

V usage is TRBV24-1 and J usage is TRBJ1-1, with 8 bases matching TRBD1. The germline V gene encodes CDR1 KGHDR and CDR2 SFDVKD. The CDR3 loop spans 17 amino acids. With 4 bases clipped from V and 1 base from J, the junction kept 10 bases outside the gene matches. CDR3 coding DNA: TGTGCCACCAGTGAGAGTCCCGGGACAGGCCCGAACACTGAAGCTTTCTTT. Protein sequence: CATSESPGTGPNTEAFF.

The chain joins TRBV4-3 to TRBJ1-6, with 7 bases fitting TRBD1. V was clipped by 1 base and J by 12 bases; unmatched bases: 6. CDR3 size: 14 residues. CDR1 and CDR2 (germline): LGHNA, YSLEER. As DNA, the CDR3 is TGCGCCAGCAGCCAAGCTATTCAGGGGGGACCCCTCCACTTT. As protein: CASSQAIQGGPLHF.

The J gene is TRBJ2-2, the V gene TRBV5-1, with 8 bases fitting TRBD2. Germline loops: CDR1 SGHRS, CDR2 YFSETQ. This CDR3 has 14 residues. The trim removed 4 bases at V and 6 bases at J, leaving 5 bases unmatched. CDR3 DNA sequence: TGCGCCAGCAGCGACAGCGGGGGTGCCGGGGAGCTGTTTTTT. Translated: CASSDSGGAGELFF.

V is TRBV27 and J is TRBJ1-5; the D gene is possibly TRBD1 (6 bases). The CDR3 is 14 amino acids. The germline V gene has CDR1 MNHEY and CDR2 SMNVEV (reference sequence). The V end was cut by 2 bases, the J end by 4 bases, with 9 bases between. CDR3 amino acids: CASSLGTLNQPQHF. The CDR3 DNA is TGTGCCAGCAGTTTAGGGACACTTAATCAGCCCCAGCATTTT.

The CDR3 region has the DNA TGTGCCAGCATCAACACCCGGGTTCGGGAAAAGTACGAGCAGTACTTC. Encoded protein: CASINTRVREKYEQYF. The chain joins TRBV28 to TRBJ2-7, with a possible D match to TRBD2 (5 bases). This CDR3 has 16 residues. Trimming cost V 7 bases and J 4 bases, with 23 bases left between them. CDR1 is MDHEN, CDR2 SYDVKM, per germline. Supplemented by reference TRBV28 and TRBJ2-7, the full variable domain reads DVKVTQSSRYLVKRTGEKVFLECVQDMDHENMFWYRQDPGLGLRLIYFSYDVKMKEKGDIPEGYSVSREKKERFSLILESASTNQTSMYLCASINTRVREKYEQYFGPGTRLTVT.

The genes are TRBV27 and TRBJ1-1; D is undetermined. Trimming took 5 bases from V and 0 from J, leaving 7 bases between them. There are 13 residues in the CDR3. Germline V lookup: CDR1 MNHEY, CDR2 SMNVEV (reference sequence). CDR3 sequence reads: CASSASVNTEAFF. CDR3 DNA sequence: TGTGCCAGCAGTGCGTCGGTGAACACTGAAGCTTTCTTT.

The chain uses TRBV28 and TRBJ1-6; a weak D match, TRBD1 (5 bases). Germline CDR1 reads MDHEN; CDR2 reads SYDVKM. This CDR3 has 13 amino acids. V lost 3 bases, J lost 5 bases, and 5 bases lay in between. This CDR3 is CASSLTDNSPLHF. In DNA, the CDR3 is TGTGCCAGCAGTTTGACAGATAATTCACCCCTCCACTTT.

This chain links TRBV7-3 with TRBJ2-2; 10 nucleotides line up with TRBD2. J gave up 0 bases and V 6 bases, and 4 bases lay outside the gene matches. Germline loops: CDR1 SGHTA, CDR2 FQGTGA. This CDR3 contains 16 residues. The CDR3 DNA is TGTGCCAGCAGGACCCTAGCGGGAGCGAACACCGGGGAGCTGTTTTTT. This sequence encodes CASRTLAGANTGELFF.

The chain couples TRBV2 to TRBJ2-5; 10 bases align to TRBD1. Per the germline V gene, CDR1 is SNHLY and CDR2 is FYNNEI. V lost 8 bases, J lost 1 base, and 7 bases stayed unmatched. The CDR3 has 15 amino acids. The CDR3, as DNA: TGTGCCAGCCGGCGACAGGGGGCTAGCCAAGAGACCCAGTACTTC. The encoded protein is CASRRQGASQETQYF.

A single count supports this clone. This CDR3 is CASSPPYQGPSGNTIYF. CDR3 bases: TGTGCCAGCAGCCCACCTTACCAAGGCCCCTCTGGAAACACCATATATTTT. The gene calls are TRBV5-6 and TRBJ1-3; D is unresolved. Trimming shortened V by 4 bases and J by 0 bases, and 17 bases separated the two germline ends. CDR1 SGHDT and CDR2 YYEEEE come from the germline V gene. The length of the CDR3 is 17 residues.

The rearrangement uses TRBV6-5 and TRBJ2-1, with D maybe TRBD1 (6 bases). Germline V lookup: CDR1 MNHEY, CDR2 SVGAGI. Trimming cost V 8 bases and J 6 bases, with 17 bases left between them. This CDR3 spans 14 amino acids. CDR3 nucleotide sequence: TGTGCCAGCGCTACTGGGGACATGGGCAATGAGCAGTTCTTC. Translation gives CASATGDMGNEQFF.

This chain joins TRBV7-2 and TRBJ2-3; D remains ambiguous. V gave up 1 base and J gave up 2 bases, with 10 bases separating them. The germline gives CDR1 SGHTA, CDR2 FQGNSA. This CDR3 is built from 15 residues. CDR3 sequence: CASSLGRRHTDTQYF. CDR3 DNA: TGTGCCAGCAGCTTAGGCCGACGGCACACAGATACGCAGTATTTT. Looking up the rest from reference TRBV7-2 and TRBJ2-3 gives the full variable domain: GAGVSQSPSNKVTEKGKDVELRCDPISGHTALYWYRQSLGQGLEFLIYFQGNSAPDKSGLPSDRFSAERTGGSVSTLTIQRTQQEDSAVYLCASSLGRRHTDTQYFGPGTRLTVL.

In DNA, the CDR3 is TGTGCCAGCAGTTTAGGACACGATAGCACAGATACGCAGTATTTT. It specifies CASSLGHDSTDTQYF. The chain couples TRBV6-2 or TRBV6-3 to TRBJ2-3, with D perhaps matching TRBD1 (5 bases). This CDR3 comprises 15 residues. Germline CDR1 and CDR2: MNHEY and SVGEGT. V was trimmed by 4 bases and J by 0 bases, leaving 11 bases between them.

This clone was counted a few times. The DNA for the CDR3 is TGTGCCAGCAGCTTACCGACAGGGATAAATTCACCCCTCCACTTT. Translated, it gives CASSLPTGINSPLHF. The rearrangement joins TRBV7-9 to TRBJ1-6; the match to TRBD1 covers 7 bases. Germline V gene lookup returns CDR1 SEHNR and CDR2 FQNEAQ (reference sequence). V trimming: 2 bases; J trimming: 7 bases; junction bases outside the gene matches: 5. This CDR3 spans 15 amino acids. Drawing the rest from reference TRBV7-9 and TRBJ1-6, the complete variable domain is DTGVSQNPRHKITKRGQNVTFRCDPISEHNRLYWYRQTLGQGPEFLTYFQNEAQLEKSRLLSDRFSAERPKGSFSTLEIQRTEQGDSAMYLCASSLPTGINSPLHFGNGTRLTVT.

This chain joins TRBV2 and TRBJ1-5; 8 positions agree with TRBD1. Germline CDR1 SNHLY, CDR2 FYNNEI. The V and J ends lost 5 bases and 7 bases, in that order; junction bases with no gene match: 10. This CDR3 spans 15 amino acids. The CDR3 region is CASSRTGQGGQPQHF. The CDR3 DNA reads as TGTGCCAGCAGTAGAACCGGACAGGGAGGGCAGCCCCAGCATTTT.

The CDR3 spells CAWRKDTTGNNQPQHF. CDR3 coding DNA: TGTGCCTGGAGGAAGGATACCACAGGGAACAATCAGCCCCAGCATTTT. The chain is built from TRBV30 and TRBJ1-5, with a possible D match to TRBD1 (6 bases). CDR1 and CDR2 (germline): GTSNPN, SVGIG (reference sequence). The CDR3 length is 16 residues. Trimming cost V 3 bases and J 3 bases, with 18 bases left between them.

V is TRBV6-1 and J is TRBJ2-2; 9 bases map to TRBD1. The CDR3 is 16 amino acids. The V segment lost 4 bases and the J segment 1 base; nucleotides outside the gene matches: 4. Germline CDR1 and CDR2: MNHNS and SASEGT. The CDR3 bases are TGTGCCAGCAGTGGCTCGGGACAGGGGAACACCGGGGAGCTGTTTTTT. Translating gives CASSGSGQGNTGELFF.

The chain uses TRBV5-1 and TRBJ2-2; D is uncertain. The CDR3 runs to 11 residues. Germline CDR1 reads SGHRS; CDR2 reads YFSETQ. The V end was cut by 4 bases, the J end by 4 bases, with 2 bases between. CDR3 DNA sequence: TGCGCCAGCAGCCGCACCGGGGAGCTGTTTTTT. It encodes CASSRTGELFF.

This clone was picked up a small number of times. The V gene is TRBV5-4, the J gene TRBJ1-2; 7 bases agree with TRBD1. V dropped 0 bases and J dropped 5; count of bases not matched to a gene: 4. The CDR3 runs 14 residues. Germline CDR1 and CDR2: SGHNT and YYREEE (reference sequence). CDR3 sequence reads: CASSLGQGDYGYTF. CDR3 DNA sequence: TGTGCCAGCAGCTTGGGACAGGGAGATTATGGCTACACCTTC.